Below are 5 T cell receptor beta chains sequenced from a single sample in a study of blood T cells in healthy people across ages. A second roughly 6 to 12 cycle PCR used barcoded and J-beta primers. MiXCR was run by TCRdb on the 5' RACE reads, yielding one entry per CDR3 protein. The data show about 1.8 million distinct CDR3 sequences, with about 50% seen just once and roughly 2% held by the top ten. The specimen was blood. The source of these receptors is a woman aged 40 to 50 in good health.

This clonotype was observed a few times. The chain has TRBV5-1 and TRBJ2-1; D tentatively reads TRBD1 or TRBD2 (6 bases each). The CDR3 length is 15 residues. The germline V and J ends were trimmed by 2 bases and 9 bases, with 18 bases remaining between them. Germline lookup yields CDR1 SGHRS and CDR2 YFSETQ. The CDR3 protein is CASSLTGAIEGEQFF. CDR3 bases: TGCGCCAGCAGCTTAACGGGGGCAATTGAGGGTGAGCAGTTCTTC.

The rearrangement links TRBV7-9 to TRBJ1-2; unclear D gene. V was cut by 4 bases and J by 3 bases, with 18 bases left in between. CDR1 and CDR2 from the germline V gene are SEHNR and FQNEAQ (reference sequence). The CDR3 totals 16 residues. CDR3 sequence reads: CASSSKIGSRDYGYTF. The CDR3, as DNA: TGTGCCAGCAGCTCAAAGATAGGGTCCCGCGACTATGGCTACACCTTC.

The CDR3 DNA is TGTGCCAGCAGTGAAAGGGGGACTAGCGGTTCGAGTACCGGGGAGCTGTTTTTT. This sequence encodes CASSERGTSGSSTGELFF. This chain uses TRBV6-1 with TRBJ2-2, with 11 bases aligning to TRBD2. The CDR3 has 18 amino acids. V was pared by 2 bases and J by 5 bases, with 10 bases of the junction left unmatched. Germline V gene sequence: CDR1 MNHNS, CDR2 SASEGT.

The chain employs TRBV4-2 and TRBJ1-1, with D maybe TRBD1 (5 bases). The CDR3 is made up of 16 amino acids. V lost 0 bases to trimming and J lost 4 bases, with 15 bases between them. Looked up from germline, CDR1 is LGHNA and CDR2 is YNFKEQ. The CDR3 reads CASSQESTRASTEAFF. The CDR3 nucleotides read TGTGCCAGCAGCCAAGAATCTACCAGGGCCTCCACTGAAGCTTTCTTT.

This sequence joins TRBV29-1 and TRBJ1-4, with a tentative D call TRBD1 (6 bases). Trimming removed 3 bases from V and 8 bases from J, with 16 bases in between. Germline loops: CDR1 SQVTM, CDR2 ANQGSEA. The CDR3 consists of 14 residues. This CDR3 is CSVEAQQGGEKLFF. The CDR3 nucleotides read TGCAGCGTTGAGGCACAACAGGGTGGAGAAAAACTGTTTTTT.